This is a list of T cell receptor beta chains from one sample in a study of blood T cell repertoires in COVID-19. Assay used: immunoSEQ multiplex PCR; TCRdb lists only in-frame clones, some missing. This sample has 200,000 or so clones, with 80% to 90% found just once. Sequencing was done on a sample of peripheral blood. Receptor source: a man in his 60s with acute or convalescent COVID-19. CDR3s include the opening cysteine and the closing phenylalanine or tryptophan. The order of the fields is V gene, D gene, J gene, clone size, CDR3 DNA, CDR3 protein. A D gene is named only where the DNA matches it firmly. Part of the rows lack a size; the others show once, few, many or a class for expanded clones.

TRBV7-9	-	TRBJ2-3	-	TGTGCCAGCAGCTTATACAGCTCGGATACGCAGTATTTT	CASSLYSSDTQYF
TRBV19	TRBD1	TRBJ2-2	-	TGTGCCTGCAGGGGGCTTGGCGTCACCGGGGAGCTGTTTTTT	CACRGLGVTGELFF
TRBV6-5	TRBD1	TRBJ1-1	once	TGTGCCAGCAGTCCCGGACAGGGGGAAGCTTTCTTT	CASSPGQGEAFF
TRBV15	TRBD2	TRBJ2-3	-	TGTGCCACCAGCAGAGATCTAGCGGGAGGGTTCACAGATACGCAGTATTTT	CATSRDLAGGFTDTQYF
TRBV7-3	TRBD2	TRBJ2-1	-	TGTGCCAGCAGCTTAACGAGGACTAGCGGGAGGAATGAGCAGTTCTTC	CASSLTRTSGRNEQFF
TRBV28	-	TRBJ1-4	-	TGTGCCAGCAAGGGGCCCGGGTTCGAAAAACTGTTTTTT	CASKGPGFEKLFF
TRBV5-8	TRBD1	TRBJ1-5	-	TGTGCCAGCAGCTTACACAGGGGCGGCAATCAGCCCCAGCATTTT	CASSLHRGGNQPQHF
TRBV30	TRBD1	TRBJ1-2	-	TGTGCCTGGAGTCGCGACCTGGGACAGGGGGGGCGCGGCTACACCTTC	CAWSRDLGQGGRGYTF
TRBV27	TRBD1	TRBJ1-2	-	TGTGCCAGCAGTGATTACAGGGGGGTGGGCTACACCTTC	CASSDYRGVGYTF
TRBV2	-	TRBJ1-5	-	TGTGCCAGCAGTGAAAGGGGAAGCAATCAGCCCCAGCATTTT	CASSERGSNQPQHF
TRBV27	TRBD1	TRBJ2-1	-	TGTGCCAGCCGCCGGGACAGGGGAATGGGTGAGCAGTTCTTC	CASRRDRGMGEQFF
TRBV6-4	-	TRBJ2-1	-	TGTGCCAGCACCCCTCAGGGGTCCAGTGAGCAGTTCTTC	CASTPQGSSEQFF
TRBV6-5	TRBD2	TRBJ2-3	few	TGTGCCAGCAGGCGCGGACTAGCGGGCACAGATACGCAGTATTTT	CASRRGLAGTDTQYF
TRBV10-2	-	TRBJ2-7	-	TGCGCCAGCCTGCAGACCTACGAGCAGTACTTC	CASLQTYEQYF
TRBV30	TRBD1	TRBJ1-2	-	TGTGCCTGGAGTCCACAGGGGGGTGGCTACACCTTC	CAWSPQGGGYTF